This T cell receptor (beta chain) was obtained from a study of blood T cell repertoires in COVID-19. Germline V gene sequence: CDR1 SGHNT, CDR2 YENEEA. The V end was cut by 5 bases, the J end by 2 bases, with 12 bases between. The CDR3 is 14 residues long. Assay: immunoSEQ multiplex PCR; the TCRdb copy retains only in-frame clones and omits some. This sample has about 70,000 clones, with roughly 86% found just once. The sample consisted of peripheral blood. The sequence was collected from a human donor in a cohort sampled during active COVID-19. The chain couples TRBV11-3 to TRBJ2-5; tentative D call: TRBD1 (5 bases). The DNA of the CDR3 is TGTGCCAGCAGCGCATGGGGCGGTCAAGAGACCCAGTACTTC. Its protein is CASSAWGGQETQYF. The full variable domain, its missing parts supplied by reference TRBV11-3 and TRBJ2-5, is EAGVVQSPRYKIIEKKQPVAFWCNPISGHNTLYWYLQNLGQGPELLIRYENEEAVDDSQLPKDRFSAERLKGVDSTLKIQPAELGDSAVYLCASSAWGGQETQYFGPGTRLLVL.